This T cell receptor (beta chain) was identified during a study of blood T cell repertoires in COVID-19. This CDR3 spans 17 amino acids. With 5 bases clipped from V and 5 bases from J, the junction kept 10 bases outside the gene matches. Germline V gene sequence: CDR1 SSHAT, CDR2 FNYEAQ (reference sequence). Profiling relied on immunoSEQ multiplex PCR, and the TCRdb table lists in-frame clones only, not all of them. The sample yields 100,000 or so clones, more than 75% seen once. Sequencing was carried out using peripheral blood. The genes are TRBV7-7 and TRBJ2-2; 11 bases are shared with TRBD2. This clonotype was obtained from a woman in her 30s with acute or convalescent COVID-19. CDR3 DNA: TGTGCCAGCAGCCCAGCGATGGCTAGCGGGGGGACCGGGGAGCTGTTTTTT. Translating gives CASSPAMASGGTGELFF. The full variable domain, rest sourced from reference TRBV7-7 and TRBJ2-2, is GAGVSQSPRYKVTKRGQDVTLRCDPISSHATLYWYQQALGQGPEFLTYFNYEAQPDKSGLPSDRFSAERPEGSISTLTIQRTEQRDSAMYRCASSPAMASGGTGELFFGEGSRLTVL.